Below, one T cell receptor beta chain is given with its context. This sample is drawn from a study of identical twins. TCRdb processed the 5' RACE reads anew with MiXCR; each CDR3 protein has one entry. The repertoire holds fewer than 450,000 distinct CDR3 sequences, with 7% to 9.5% as singletons. The CDR3 runs to 13 residues. Looked up from germline, CDR1 is SQVTM and CDR2 is ANQGSEA. Trimming left V 4 bases short and J 4 bases short, with 13 bases between. This sequence originates from a woman between 50 and 59 years old in good health. The V and J genes are TRBV29-1 and TRBJ2-5; the D is unclear. The sample consisted of naive T cells sorted from blood. The CDR3 DNA follows: TGCAGCGTTGTGCGTCAGGCCTTAGAGACCCAGTACTTC. It codes for CSVVRQALETQYF.